The 5 T cell receptor beta chains below come from one sample, sequenced in a study of beta chain features in type 1 diabetes. Of the isolated RNA, all was reverse transcribed, and so the sequenced material was expressed TCRB transcripts. Data came from immunoSEQ multiplex PCR; TCRdb stores just in-frame clones and leaves some out. The sample lists hundreds of thousands of clones; about an eighth were seen once. Their target antigens are unknown. Study results and caveats: All four CD4+ subsets from Type 1 diabetes patients carried moderately but significantly shorter TCRB CDR3s.

The sample taken for sequencing was naive CD4+ T cells from blood. Source of these receptors: a man between 18 and 29 years old with type 1 diabetes.

As concerns this clone: Other DNA sequences from this sample encode an identical CDR3 as well. The rearrangement uses TRBV18 and TRBJ1-5, with D possibly TRBD1 on 5 matching bases. Trimming removed 2 bases from V and 7 bases from J, with 9 bases in between. The CDR3 is made up of 13 amino acids. Germline V gives CDR1 KGHSH, CDR2 LQKENI. The DNA of the CDR3 is TGTGCCAGCTCACCAGGTAGGGACCAGCCCCAGCATTTT. Residues: CASSPGRDQPQHF. Based on the CDR3 plus reference TRBV18 and TRBJ1-5, the full variable domain is NAGVMQNPRHLVRRRGQEARLRCSPMKGHSHVYWYRQLPEEGLKFMVYLQKENIIDESGMPKERFSAEFPKEGPSILRIQQVVRGDSAAYFCASSPGRDQPQHFGDGTRLSIL.

This clone was counted between two and nine times. The rearrangement uses TRBV6-5 and TRBJ1-2; D is unresolved. Germline assignment: CDR1 MNHEY and CDR2 SVGAGI. The germline V and J ends were trimmed by 0 bases and 7 bases, with 9 bases remaining between them. The CDR3 extends over 13 amino acids. CDR3 sequence (DNA): TGTGCCAGCAGTTACTCGGGAGGGTTTGGCTACACCTTC. It translates to CASSYSGGFGYTF.

This chain connects TRBV4-3 to TRBJ2-7; D possibly corresponds to TRBD1 (6 bases). This CDR3 has 17 amino acids. V dropped 0 bases and J dropped 6 bases, with 21 bases sitting between them. The germline V gene has CDR1 LGHNA and CDR2 YSLEER. CDR3 loop: CASSQENAGGRGGEQYF. CDR3 DNA: TGCGCCAGCAGCCAAGAGAATGCGGGTGGCAGGGGTGGCGAGCAGTACTTC.

This clone was seen only a few times. The chain combines TRBV7-2 with TRBJ2-2, with 11 bases matching TRBD2. The germline V gene encodes CDR1 SGHTA and CDR2 FQGNSA. J was trimmed by 4 bases and V by 2 bases; bases with no gene match: 0. The CDR3 extends over 15 amino acids. CDR3 in DNA: TGTGCCAGCAGCTTAACTAGCGGGGGCACCGGGGAGCTGTTTTTT. It translates to CASSLTSGGTGELFF.

The CDR3 loop reads CANEQGAFGYTF. CDR3 in DNA: TGTGCCAACGAACAGGGGGCGTTTGGCTACACCTTC. The chain is built from TRBV6-5 and TRBJ1-2, with 9 bases identical to TRBD1. V gave up 10 bases and J gave up 7 bases; unmatched junction bases: 7. CDR1 MNHEY and CDR2 SVGAGI come from the germline V gene. This CDR3 is 12 amino acids long.